The 9 T cell receptor beta chains in this list originate from one sample, sequenced in a study of blood T cell repertoires in COVID-19. Profiled with immunoSEQ multiplex PCR; TCRdb holds only in-frame clones, not every one. Altogether approximately 38,000 clones are present, about 89% being singletons, with the ten largest covering around 24%. Sequenced material: peripheral blood. These receptors all come from a man between 50 and 59 years old with active or convalescent COVID-19.

The chain employs TRBV6-5 and TRBJ1-2, with 10 bases fitting TRBD1. This CDR3 has 14 residues. Germline values: CDR1 MNHEY, CDR2 SVGAGI. V was clipped by 10 bases and J by 3 bases; unmatched bases: 8. This chain's CDR3 is CATTGGAADYGYTF. The CDR3 DNA reads TGTGCCACGACAGGGGGCGCAGCGGACTATGGCTACACCTTC.

V and J are TRBV6-6 and TRBJ1-6; 8 bases agree with TRBD1. Losses at the gene ends were 2 bases for V and 10 bases for J; bases not matched to a gene: 4. CDR1 and CDR2 (germline): MNHNY, SVGAGI (reference sequence). The CDR3 is 14 amino acids. The CDR3 region is CASSYDRGLSPLHF. For the CDR3, the DNA is TGTGCCAGCAGTTACGACAGGGGTTTATCACCCCTCCACTTT.

The chain carries TRBV10-3 and TRBJ2-7; D gene unclear. V was pared by 0 bases and J by 5 bases, with 11 bases between. This CDR3 has 14 amino acids. From germline, CDR1 is ENHRY and CDR2 SYGVKD. The CDR3 coding sequence is TGTGCCATCAGTGAGTCGACGGGTACCGACGAGCAGTACTTC. It codes for CAISESTGTDEQYF.

The rearrangement links TRBV19 to TRBJ2-7, with D maybe TRBD2 (5 bases). This CDR3 is 13 amino acids long. Germline assignment: CDR1 LNHDA and CDR2 SQIVND (reference sequence). V was pared by 5 bases and J by 6 bases, with 14 bases between. The CDR3 nucleotides read TGTGCCAGTAGTGCCACTGAGGGAACCGAGCAGTACGTC. Protein product: CASSATEGTEQYV.

The rearrangement joins TRBV7-2 to TRBJ1-4; tentatively, D is TRBD1 (5 bases). V shed 3 bases and J shed 6 bases, with 14 bases lying between them. This CDR3 spans 15 amino acids. Germline lookup yields CDR1 SGHTA and CDR2 FQGNSA. CDR3 protein: CASSFGGGRDEKLFF. CDR3 DNA sequence: TGTGCCAGCAGCTTCGGGGGGGGAAGGGATGAAAAACTGTTTTTT.

A single count supports this clone. The chain employs TRBV10-3 and TRBJ2-1; the D gene is possibly TRBD2 (6 bases). Trimming shortened V by 8 bases and J by 0 bases, and 11 bases separated the two germline ends. Germline V CDR1 and CDR2: ENHRY, SYGVKD. The CDR3 spans 14 residues. The CDR3 region has the DNA TGTGCCATCGCACGGGAGATCTCCTACAATGAGCAGTTCTTC. Its protein is CAIAREISYNEQFF.

CDR3 amino acids: CASSSPGGPGNEQFF. CDR3 DNA sequence: TGTGCCAGCAGCTCGCCCGGGGGTCCCGGCAATGAGCAGTTCTTC. This chain links TRBV7-9 with TRBJ2-1, with D maybe TRBD2 (6 bases). There are 15 residues in the CDR3. Germline V gene lookup returns CDR1 SEHNR and CDR2 FQNEAQ (reference sequence). Trimming took off 4 bases at V and 6 bases at J, with 16 bases between the two ends.

The chain uses TRBV14 and TRBJ1-6; D not resolved. V shed 3 bases and J shed 10 bases, with 16 bases lying between them. Looked up from germline, CDR1 is SGHDN and CDR2 is FVKESK. The CDR3 loop spans 15 amino acids. The CDR3 bases are TGTGCCAGCAGCCAGGTGAAGGGAGCTTCATCACCCCTCCACTTT. Translation gives CASSQVKGASSPLHF.

The rearrangement uses TRBV2 and TRBJ1-2; 8 positions agree with TRBD1. This CDR3 is built from 17 residues. V lost 6 bases, J lost 0 bases, and 12 bases stayed unmatched. Germline V gene data show CDR1 as SNHLY and CDR2 as FYNNEI. The CDR3 protein is CASSGQGGWGANYGYTF. The CDR3 DNA is TGTGCCAGCAGCGGACAGGGTGGGTGGGGAGCTAACTATGGCTACACCTTC.